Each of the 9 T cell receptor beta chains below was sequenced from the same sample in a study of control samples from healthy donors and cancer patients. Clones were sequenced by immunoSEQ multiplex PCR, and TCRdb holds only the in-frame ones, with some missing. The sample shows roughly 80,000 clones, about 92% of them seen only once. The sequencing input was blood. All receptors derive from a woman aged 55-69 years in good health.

The CDR3 nucleotides read TGTGCCAGCAGTATTCCGGGAGGAGGCGATGAGCAGTTCTTC. Residues: CASSIPGGGDEQFF. This chain uses TRBV28 with TRBJ2-1; 7 bases align to TRBD2. The ends lost 5 bases at V and 8 bases at J; junction bases unmatched: 9. The CDR3 sequence is 14 residues long. Germline-derived CDR1 and CDR2 are MDHEN and SYDVKM.

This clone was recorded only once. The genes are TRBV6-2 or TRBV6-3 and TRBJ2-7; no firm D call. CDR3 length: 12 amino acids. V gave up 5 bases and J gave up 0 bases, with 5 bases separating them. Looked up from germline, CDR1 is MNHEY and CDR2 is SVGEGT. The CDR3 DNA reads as TGTGCCAGCAGTCAAAGCTCCTACGAGCAGTACTTC. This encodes CASSQSSYEQYF.

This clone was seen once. The CDR3 spells CASSIGTTTEAFF. DNA of the CDR3: TGTGCCAGTAGTATTGGAACTACCACTGAAGCTTTCTTT. The rearrangement uses TRBV19 and TRBJ1-1; D call uncertain. CDR1 is LNHDA and CDR2 is SQIVND in the germline V gene (reference sequence). The CDR3 totals 13 residues. Deletions cut 3 bases from V and 4 bases from J, with 9 bases between.

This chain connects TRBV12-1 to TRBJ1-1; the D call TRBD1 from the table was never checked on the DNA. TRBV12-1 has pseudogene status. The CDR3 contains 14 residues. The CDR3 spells CASSAGTGSTEAFF. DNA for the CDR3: TGTGCCAGCAGCGCCGGGACAGGGAGTACTGAAGCTTTCTTT.

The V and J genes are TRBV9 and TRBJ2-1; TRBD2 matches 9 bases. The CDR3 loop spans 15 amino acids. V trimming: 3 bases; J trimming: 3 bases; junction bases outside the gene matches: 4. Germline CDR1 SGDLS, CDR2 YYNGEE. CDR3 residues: CASSGRLADYNEQFF. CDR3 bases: TGTGCCAGCAGCGGTCGACTAGCGGACTACAATGAGCAGTTCTTC.

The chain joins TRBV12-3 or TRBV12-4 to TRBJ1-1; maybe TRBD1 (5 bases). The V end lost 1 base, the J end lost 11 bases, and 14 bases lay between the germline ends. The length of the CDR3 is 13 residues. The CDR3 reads CASSLDQGRGAFF. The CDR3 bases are TGTGCCAGCAGTTTAGACCAGGGTCGTGGTGCTTTCTTT.

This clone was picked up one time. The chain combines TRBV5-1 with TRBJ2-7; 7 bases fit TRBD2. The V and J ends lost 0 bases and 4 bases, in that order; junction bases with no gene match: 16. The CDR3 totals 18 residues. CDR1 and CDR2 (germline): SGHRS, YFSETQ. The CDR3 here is CASSLAPGGLNPSYEQYF. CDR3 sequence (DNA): TGCGCCAGCAGCTTGGCCCCCGGGGGACTAAACCCAAGTTACGAGCAGTACTTC. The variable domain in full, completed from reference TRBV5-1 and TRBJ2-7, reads KAGVTQTPRYLIKTRGQQVTLSCSPISGHRSVSWYQQTPGQGLQFLFEYFSETQRNKGNFPGRFSGRQFSNSRSEMNVSTLELGDSALYLCASSLAPGGLNPSYEQYFGPGTRLTVT.

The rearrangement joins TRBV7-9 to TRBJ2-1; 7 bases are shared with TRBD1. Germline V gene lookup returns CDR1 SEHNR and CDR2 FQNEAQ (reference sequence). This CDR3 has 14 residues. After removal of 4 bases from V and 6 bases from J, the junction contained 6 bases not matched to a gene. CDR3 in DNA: TGTGCCAGCAGCTCCCCGTCAGGGGGCAATGAGCAGTTCTTC. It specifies CASSSPSGGNEQFF.

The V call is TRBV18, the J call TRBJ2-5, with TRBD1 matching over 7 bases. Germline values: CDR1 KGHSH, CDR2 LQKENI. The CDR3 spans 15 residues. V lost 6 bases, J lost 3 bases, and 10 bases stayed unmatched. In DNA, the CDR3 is TGTGCCAGCTCCCTCCAGGGGGAAAGGGAAGAGACCCAGTACTTC. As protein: CASSLQGEREETQYF.